The 15 T cell receptor beta chains listed next were all sequenced from one sample in a study of cytomegalovirus exposure and HLA in healthy donors. Some clones are missing from TCRdb's copy, which holds only in-frame ones; the method was immunoSEQ multiplex PCR. The repertoire includes 100,000 to 120,000 clones, approximately 90% of them detected once, and 1.4% sits in the top ten. Sequencing used PBMCs. The receptors stem from a woman in her 30s in good health and CMV-seropositive.

CDR3 nucleotides: TGCGCCAGCTCACCGGGGGGCGAAGGTCACGAGCAGTACTTC. Translation: CASSPGGEGHEQYF. The chain employs TRBV5-1 and TRBJ2-7; D may be TRBD2 (7 bases). Between the trimmed V and J ends, which lost 7 bases and 5 bases, there was a span of 19 bases. In germline, CDR1 is SGHRS, CDR2 YFSETQ. CDR3 size: 14 residues. The full variable domain, rest sourced from reference TRBV5-1 and TRBJ2-7, is KAGVTQTPRYLIKTRGQQVTLSCSPISGHRSVSWYQQTPGQGLQFLFEYFSETQRNKGNFPGRFSGRQFSNSRSEMNVSTLELGDSALYLCASSPGGEGHEQYFGPGTRLTVT.

On this clone itself: Other DNA sequences in the sample encode the same CDR3. The chain links TRBV6-5 to TRBJ2-5; tentative D call: TRBD2 (6 bases). The V and J ends lost 6 bases and 5 bases respectively, with 10 bases between them. This CDR3 contains 12 residues. Germline V lookup: CDR1 MNHEY, CDR2 SVGAGI. CDR3 sequence reads: CASSRGSETQYF. The CDR3 coding sequence is TGTGCCAGCAGCCGGGGGTCGGAGACCCAGTACTTC.

The V gene is TRBV13, the J gene TRBJ2-2; 7 bases match TRBD1. Germline V CDR1 and CDR2: PRHDT, FYEKMQ (reference sequence). This CDR3 spans 16 amino acids. V lost 5 bases and J lost 3; bases outside the gene matches: 9. Written as DNA, the CDR3 is TGTGCCAGCAGCCGCAATCGGGACAGATACACCGGGGAGCTGTTTTTT. It encodes CASSRNRDRYTGELFF.

The chain is built from TRBV7-9 and TRBJ1-5; perhaps TRBD1 as D (5 bases). Trimming pared 1 base from V and 4 bases from J, leaving 8 bases between. The CDR3 length is 14 residues. Germline CDR1 and CDR2: SEHNR and FQNEAQ (reference sequence). This chain's CDR3 is CASSLGQPNQPQHF. CDR3 coding DNA: TGTGCCAGCAGCTTAGGACAGCCTAATCAGCCCCAGCATTTT.

The chain links TRBV15 to TRBJ2-7; 9 nucleotides agree with TRBD1. CDR3 length: 14 residues. The germline gives CDR1 LNHNV, CDR2 YYDKDF (reference sequence). The trim removed 6 bases at V and 5 bases at J, leaving 8 bases unmatched. In DNA, the CDR3 is TGTGCCACCAGACGGGATACAGGGGGCGACGAGCAGTACTTC. This encodes CATRRDTGGDEQYF.

The rearrangement joins TRBV10-3 to TRBJ2-3, with D possibly TRBD2 on 6 matching bases. V lost 2 bases, J lost 0 bases, and 15 bases lay in between. CDR3 length: 17 amino acids. The germline CDR1 and CDR2 sequences are ENHRY and SYGVKD. This chain's CDR3 is CAISEGRLGRSTDTQYF. In DNA, the CDR3 is TGTGCCATCAGTGAGGGGAGACTAGGGAGGAGCACAGATACGCAGTATTTT.

The genes are TRBV21-1 and TRBJ2-5; the table calls TRBD2, which could not be checked here. TRBV21-1 is a known pseudogene. There are 20 residues in the CDR3. CDR3 nucleotide sequence: TGTGCCAGCAGCAAAAAAAATGGACTAGCGGGAGGGCCGCTCCCAGAGACCCAGTACTTC. This sequence encodes CASSKKNGLAGGPLPETQYF.

V gene TRBV2 combines with J gene TRBJ1-2; TRBD1 aligns across 9 bases. Germline V gives CDR1 SNHLY, CDR2 FYNNEI. V trimming: 1 base; J trimming: 7 bases; junction bases outside the gene matches: 7. The CDR3 spans 15 residues. The CDR3 reads CASSEGQQGARGYTF. CDR3 coding DNA: TGTGCCAGCAGTGAAGGACAACAGGGGGCGCGTGGCTACACCTTC.

The chain joins TRBV15 to TRBJ2-3; the D gene is possibly TRBD1 (6 bases). Per germline, CDR1 LNHNV and CDR2 YYDKDF (reference sequence). The CDR3 has 16 amino acids. With 3 bases removed from V and 4 bases from J, the gap between germline ends came to 17 bases. CDR3: CATSSPLWGPADTQYF. CDR3 sequence (DNA): TGTGCCACCAGCAGCCCCCTTTGGGGGCCCGCAGATACGCAGTATTTT.

The chain uses TRBV29-1 and TRBJ1-2; 9 bases map to TRBD1. This CDR3 spans 13 amino acids. V was pared by 5 bases and J by 2 bases, with 3 bases of the junction left unmatched. In germline, CDR1 is SQVTM, CDR2 ANQGSEA. CDR3: CSVSDRGNYGYTF. CDR3 in DNA: TGCAGCGTTTCCGACAGGGGGAACTATGGCTACACCTTC. Full variable domain (rest looked up from reference TRBV29-1 and TRBJ1-2): SAVISQKPSRDICQRGTSLTIQCQVDSQVTMMFWYRQQPGQSLTLIATANQGSEATYESGFVIDKFPISRPNLTFSTLTVSNMSPEDSSIYLCSVSDRGNYGYTFGSGTRLTVV.

Only one count was recorded for this clone. The gene calls are TRBV9 and TRBJ2-7; 12 bases match TRBD1. This CDR3 is 15 amino acids long. CDR1 and CDR2 from the germline V gene are SGDLS and YYNGEE. V gave up 4 bases and J gave up 6 bases; unmatched junction bases: 8. DNA for the CDR3: TGTGCCAGCAGCACAGGGACAGGGGGCCTTCGCGAGCAGTACTTC. Translated, it gives CASSTGTGGLREQYF. Variable domain in full (rest from reference TRBV9 and TRBJ2-7): DSGVTQTPKHLITATGQRVTLRCSPRSGDLSVYWYQQSLDQGLQFLIQYYNGEERAKGNILERFSAQQFPDLHSELNLSSLELGDSALYFCASSTGTGGLREQYFGPGTRLTVT.

Concerning this clone itself: Other DNA sequences in this sample translate to the same CDR3. The chain joins TRBV2 to TRBJ2-5; maybe TRBD2 (6 bases). The CDR3 is 12 residues long. Germline assignment: CDR1 SNHLY and CDR2 FYNNEI. Trimming took off 3 bases at V and 5 bases at J, with 7 bases between the two ends. The CDR3 spells CASSDRGETQYF. CDR3 in DNA: TGTGCCAGCAGTGACCGGGGGGAGACCCAGTACTTC.

This rearrangement joins TRBV18 to TRBJ2-5; TRBD1 is a possible D gene (6 bases). V lost 6 bases to trimming and J lost 5 bases, with 25 bases between them. The CDR3 has 17 amino acids. Germline CDR1 and CDR2: KGHSH and LQKENI. CDR3 sequence: CASSPYAIGGVKETQYF. The CDR3 DNA sequence: TGTGCCAGCTCGCCCTATGCGATTGGGGGCGTCAAGGAGACCCAGTACTTC.

This rearrangement joins TRBV5-1 to TRBJ2-7, with TRBD1 matching over 9 bases. This CDR3 has 15 amino acids. Germline V lookup: CDR1 SGHRS, CDR2 YFSETQ. Trimming removed 0 bases from V and 12 bases from J; junction bases left unmatched: 13. The CDR3 DNA is TGCGCCAGCAGCTTGGAGGGACAGGGTCTAGGGTCCGGGTACTTC. Protein product: CASSLEGQGLGSGYF.

This chain uses TRBV5-4 with TRBJ2-1; a weak D match, TRBD1 (6 bases). Trimming left V 4 bases short and J 5 bases short, with 13 bases between. The CDR3 length is 14 residues. Per germline, CDR1 SGHNT and CDR2 YYREEE (reference sequence). The CDR3 region has the DNA TGTGCCAGCAGCCCGGCAGGGGCAGACAATGAGCAGTTCTTC. This gives the protein CASSPAGADNEQFF.